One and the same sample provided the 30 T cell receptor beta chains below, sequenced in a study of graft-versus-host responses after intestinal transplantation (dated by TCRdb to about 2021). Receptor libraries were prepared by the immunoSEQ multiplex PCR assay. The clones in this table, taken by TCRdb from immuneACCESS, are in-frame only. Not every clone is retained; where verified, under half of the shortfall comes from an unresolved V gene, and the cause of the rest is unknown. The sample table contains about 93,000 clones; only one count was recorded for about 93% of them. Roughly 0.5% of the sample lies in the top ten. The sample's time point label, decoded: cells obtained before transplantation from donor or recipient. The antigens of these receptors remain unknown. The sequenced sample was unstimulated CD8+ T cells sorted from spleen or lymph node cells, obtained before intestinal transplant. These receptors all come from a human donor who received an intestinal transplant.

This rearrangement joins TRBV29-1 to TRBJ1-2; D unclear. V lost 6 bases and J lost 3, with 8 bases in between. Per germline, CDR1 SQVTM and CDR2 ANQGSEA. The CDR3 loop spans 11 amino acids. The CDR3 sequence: CSVYTDYGYTF. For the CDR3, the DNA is TGCAGCGTCTACACAGACTATGGCTACACCTTC.

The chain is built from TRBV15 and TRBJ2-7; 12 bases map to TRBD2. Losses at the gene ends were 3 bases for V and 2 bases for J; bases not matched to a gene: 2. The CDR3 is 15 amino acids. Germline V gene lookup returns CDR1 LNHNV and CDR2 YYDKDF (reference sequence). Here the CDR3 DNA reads TGTGCCACCAGCAGGAGACTAGCGGGAGCCTACGAGCAGTACTTC. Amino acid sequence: CATSRRLAGAYEQYF. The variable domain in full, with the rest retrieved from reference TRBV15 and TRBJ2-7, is DAMVIQNPRYQVTQFGKPVTLSCSQTLNHNVMYWYQQKSSQAPKLLFHYYDKDFNNEADTPDNFQSRRPNTSFCFLDIRSPGLGDTAMYLCATSRRLAGAYEQYFGPGTRLTVT.

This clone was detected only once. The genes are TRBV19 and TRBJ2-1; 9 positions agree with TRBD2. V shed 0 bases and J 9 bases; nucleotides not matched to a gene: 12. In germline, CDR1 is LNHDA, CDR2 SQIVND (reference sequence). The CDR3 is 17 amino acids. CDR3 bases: TGTGCCAGTAGTATAGATGGGGCGGGAGGGCCGATGGGTGAGCAGTTCTTC. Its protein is CASSIDGAGGPMGEQFF.

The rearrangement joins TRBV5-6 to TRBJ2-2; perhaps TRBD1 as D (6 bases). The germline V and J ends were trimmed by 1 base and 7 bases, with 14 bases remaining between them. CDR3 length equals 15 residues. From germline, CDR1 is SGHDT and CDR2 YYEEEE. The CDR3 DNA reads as TGTGCCAGCAGCTTGCACAGGGTGGGTAACGGGGAGCTGTTTTTT. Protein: CASSLHRVGNGELFF.

CDR3 bases: TGTGCCAGCAGCCCTAGCGGGGGGGCGGAGACCCAGTACTTC. Its translation is CASSPSGGAETQYF. This chain connects TRBV9 to TRBJ2-5, with 12 bases that match TRBD2. This CDR3 is 14 amino acids long. V lost 4 bases, J lost 5 bases, and 3 bases stayed unmatched. Looked up from germline, CDR1 is SGDLS and CDR2 is YYNGEE.

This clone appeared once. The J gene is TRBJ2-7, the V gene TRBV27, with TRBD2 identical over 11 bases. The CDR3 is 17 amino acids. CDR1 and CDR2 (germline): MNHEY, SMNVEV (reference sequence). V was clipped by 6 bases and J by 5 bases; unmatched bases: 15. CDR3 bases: TGTGCCAGCAGCCGTAATAAACTAGCGGGAGAATCCCACGAGCAGTACTTC. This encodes CASSRNKLAGESHEQYF.

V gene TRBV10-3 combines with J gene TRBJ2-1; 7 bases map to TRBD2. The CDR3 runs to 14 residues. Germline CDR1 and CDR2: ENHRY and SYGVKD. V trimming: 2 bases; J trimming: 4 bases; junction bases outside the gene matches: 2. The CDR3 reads CAISESGTYNEQFF. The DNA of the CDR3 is TGTGCCATCAGTGAGAGCGGGACGTACAATGAGCAGTTCTTC.

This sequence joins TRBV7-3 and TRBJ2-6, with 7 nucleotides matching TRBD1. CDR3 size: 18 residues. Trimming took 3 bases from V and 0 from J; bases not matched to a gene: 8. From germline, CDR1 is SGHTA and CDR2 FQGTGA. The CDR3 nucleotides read TGTGCCAGCAGCTTTCCCCTGCAGGGGGTCTCTGGGGCCAACGTCCTGACTTTC. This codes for CASSFPLQGVSGANVLTF.

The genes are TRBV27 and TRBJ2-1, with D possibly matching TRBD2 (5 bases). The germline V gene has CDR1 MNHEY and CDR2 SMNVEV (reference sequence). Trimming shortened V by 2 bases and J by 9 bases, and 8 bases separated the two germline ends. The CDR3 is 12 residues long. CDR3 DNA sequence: TGTGCCAGCAGTTTACCTAGCTCTGAGCAGTTCTTC. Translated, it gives CASSLPSSEQFF.

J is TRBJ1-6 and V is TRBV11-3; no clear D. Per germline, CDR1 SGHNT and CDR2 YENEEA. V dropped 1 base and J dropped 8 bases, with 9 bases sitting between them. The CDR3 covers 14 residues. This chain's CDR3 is CASSLVSGDSPLHF. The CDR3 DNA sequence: TGTGCCAGCAGCTTAGTTTCCGGGGATTCACCCCTCCACTTT.

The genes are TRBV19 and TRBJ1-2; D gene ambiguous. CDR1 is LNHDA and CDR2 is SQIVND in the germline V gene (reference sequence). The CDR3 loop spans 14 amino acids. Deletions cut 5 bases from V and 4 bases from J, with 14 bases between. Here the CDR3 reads CASSFSEGSYGYTF. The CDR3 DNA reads TGTGCCAGTAGTTTTTCGGAGGGCTCCTATGGCTACACCTTC.

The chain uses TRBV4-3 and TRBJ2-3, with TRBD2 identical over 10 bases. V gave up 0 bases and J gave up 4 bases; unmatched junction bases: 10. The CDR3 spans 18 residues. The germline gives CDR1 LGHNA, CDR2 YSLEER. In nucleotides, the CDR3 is TGCGCCAGCAGCCAAGAACGGGAAGCGGGGGGGCGAGCAGATACGCAGTATTTT. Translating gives CASSQEREAGGRADTQYF.

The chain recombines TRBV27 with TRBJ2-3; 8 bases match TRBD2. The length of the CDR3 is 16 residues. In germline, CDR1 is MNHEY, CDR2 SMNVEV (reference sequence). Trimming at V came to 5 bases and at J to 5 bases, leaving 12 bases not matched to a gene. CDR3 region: CASSAEVGGAKDTQYF. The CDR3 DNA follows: TGTGCCAGCAGTGCCGAGGTCGGGGGGGCCAAAGATACGCAGTATTTT.

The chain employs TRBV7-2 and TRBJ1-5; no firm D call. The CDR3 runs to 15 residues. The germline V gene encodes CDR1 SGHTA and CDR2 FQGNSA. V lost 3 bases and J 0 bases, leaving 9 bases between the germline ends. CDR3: CASSFRVTSNQPQHF. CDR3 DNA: TGTGCCAGCAGCTTTCGGGTAACTAGCAATCAGCCCCAGCATTTT.

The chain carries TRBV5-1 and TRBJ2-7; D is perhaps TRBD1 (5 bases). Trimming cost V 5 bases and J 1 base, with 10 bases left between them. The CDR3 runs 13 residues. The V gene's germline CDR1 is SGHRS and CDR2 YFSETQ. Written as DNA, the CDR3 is TGCGCCAGCAGTCCTAAGGGGTCCTACGAGCAGTACTTC. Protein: CASSPKGSYEQYF.

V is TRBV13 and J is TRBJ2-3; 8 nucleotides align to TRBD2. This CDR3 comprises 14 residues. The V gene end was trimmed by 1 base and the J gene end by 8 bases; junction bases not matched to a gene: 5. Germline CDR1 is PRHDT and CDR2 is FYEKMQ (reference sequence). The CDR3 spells CASSLEGLDVTQYF. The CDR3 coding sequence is TGTGCCAGCAGCTTAGAGGGACTAGACGTTACGCAGTATTTT.

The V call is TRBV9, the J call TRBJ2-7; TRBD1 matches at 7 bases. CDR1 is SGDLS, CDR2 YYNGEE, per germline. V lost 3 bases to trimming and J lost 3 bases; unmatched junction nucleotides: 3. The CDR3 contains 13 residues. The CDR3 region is CASSGGQDYEQYF. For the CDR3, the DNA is TGTGCCAGCAGCGGAGGACAGGACTACGAGCAGTACTTC.

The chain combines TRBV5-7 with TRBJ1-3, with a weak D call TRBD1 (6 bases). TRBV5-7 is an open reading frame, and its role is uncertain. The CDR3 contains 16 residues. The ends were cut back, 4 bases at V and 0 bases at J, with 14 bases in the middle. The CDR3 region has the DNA TGTGCCAGCAGCCGGGGGGGGCCTCGCTCTGGAAACACCATATATTTT. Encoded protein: CASSRGGPRSGNTIYF.

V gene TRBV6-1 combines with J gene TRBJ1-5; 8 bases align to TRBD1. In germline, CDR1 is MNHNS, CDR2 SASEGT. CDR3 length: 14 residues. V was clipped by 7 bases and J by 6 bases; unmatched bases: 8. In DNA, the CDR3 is TGTGCCAGCACCTCGACAGGGGAGAGTCAGCCCCAGCATTTT. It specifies CASTSTGESQPQHF.

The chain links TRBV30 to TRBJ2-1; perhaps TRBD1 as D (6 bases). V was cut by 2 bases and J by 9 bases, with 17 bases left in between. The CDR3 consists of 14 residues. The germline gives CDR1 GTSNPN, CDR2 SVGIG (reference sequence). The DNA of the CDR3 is TGTGCCTGGAGTTCAGGGGCAGGGGTAAGTGAGCAGTTCTTC. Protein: CAWSSGAGVSEQFF.

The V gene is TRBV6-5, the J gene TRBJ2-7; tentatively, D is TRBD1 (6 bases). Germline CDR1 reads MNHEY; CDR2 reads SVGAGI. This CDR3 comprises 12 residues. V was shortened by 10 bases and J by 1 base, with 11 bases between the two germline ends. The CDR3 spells CATTTGSYEQYF. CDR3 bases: TGTGCCACAACGACAGGTTCCTACGAGCAGTACTTC.

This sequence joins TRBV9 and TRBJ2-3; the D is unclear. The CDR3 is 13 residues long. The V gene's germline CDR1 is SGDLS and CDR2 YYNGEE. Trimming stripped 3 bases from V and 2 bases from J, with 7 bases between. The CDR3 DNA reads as TGTGCCAGCAGCGCCCTAATCACAGATACGCAGTATTTT. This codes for CASSALITDTQYF.

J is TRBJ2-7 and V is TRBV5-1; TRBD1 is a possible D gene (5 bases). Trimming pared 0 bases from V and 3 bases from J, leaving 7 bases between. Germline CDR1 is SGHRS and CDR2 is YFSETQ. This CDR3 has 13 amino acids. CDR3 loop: CASSLGTNYEQYF. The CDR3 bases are TGCGCCAGCAGCTTGGGGACAAACTACGAGCAGTACTTC.

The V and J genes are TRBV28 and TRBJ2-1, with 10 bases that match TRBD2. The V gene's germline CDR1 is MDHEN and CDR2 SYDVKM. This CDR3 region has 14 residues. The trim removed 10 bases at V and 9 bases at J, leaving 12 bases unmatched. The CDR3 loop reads CATRGASGSAEQFF. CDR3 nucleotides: TGTGCCACCAGAGGAGCTAGCGGGAGTGCTGAGCAGTTCTTC.

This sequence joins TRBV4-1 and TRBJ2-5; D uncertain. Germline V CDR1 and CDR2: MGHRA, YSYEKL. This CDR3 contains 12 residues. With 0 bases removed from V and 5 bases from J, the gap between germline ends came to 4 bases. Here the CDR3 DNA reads TGCGCCAGCAGCCAAGATCGGGAGACCCAGTACTTC. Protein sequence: CASSQDRETQYF.

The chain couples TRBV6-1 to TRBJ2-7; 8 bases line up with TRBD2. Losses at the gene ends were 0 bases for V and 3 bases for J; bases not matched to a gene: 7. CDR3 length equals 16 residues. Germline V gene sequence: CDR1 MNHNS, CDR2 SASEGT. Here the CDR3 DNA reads TGTGCCAGCAGTGAAGCTGTGGGGACTAGGGACTACGAGCAGTACTTC. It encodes CASSEAVGTRDYEQYF.

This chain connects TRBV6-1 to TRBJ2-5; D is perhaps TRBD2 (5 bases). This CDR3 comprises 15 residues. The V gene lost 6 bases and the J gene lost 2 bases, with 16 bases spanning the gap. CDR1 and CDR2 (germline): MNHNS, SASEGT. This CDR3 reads CASSPRGLEQETQYF. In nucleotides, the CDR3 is TGTGCCAGCAGCCCGCGCGGGCTAGAACAAGAGACCCAGTACTTC.

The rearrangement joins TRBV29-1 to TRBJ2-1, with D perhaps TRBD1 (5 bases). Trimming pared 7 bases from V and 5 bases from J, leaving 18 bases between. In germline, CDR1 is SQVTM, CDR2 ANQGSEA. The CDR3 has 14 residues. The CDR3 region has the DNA TGCAGCGGTTACCCTTTAGGGGCCAACAATGAGCAGTTCTTC. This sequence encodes CSGYPLGANNEQFF.

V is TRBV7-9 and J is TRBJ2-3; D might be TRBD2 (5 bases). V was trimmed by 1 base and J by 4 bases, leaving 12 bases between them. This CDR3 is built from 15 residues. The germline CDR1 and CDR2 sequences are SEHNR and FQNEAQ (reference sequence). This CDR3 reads CASSLVTGDADTQYF. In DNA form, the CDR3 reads TGTGCCAGCAGCTTAGTCACCGGGGATGCAGATACGCAGTATTTT. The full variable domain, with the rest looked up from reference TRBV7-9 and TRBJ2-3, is DTGVSQNPRHKITKRGQNVTFRCDPISEHNRLYWYRQTLGQGPEFLTYFQNEAQLEKSRLLSDRFSAERPKGSFSTLEIQRTEQGDSAMYLCASSLVTGDADTQYFGPGTRLTVL.

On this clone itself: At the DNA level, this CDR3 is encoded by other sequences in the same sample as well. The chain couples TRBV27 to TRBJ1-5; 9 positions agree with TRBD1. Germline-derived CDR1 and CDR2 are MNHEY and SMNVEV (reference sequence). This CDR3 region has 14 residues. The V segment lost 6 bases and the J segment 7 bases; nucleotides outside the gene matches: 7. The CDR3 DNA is TGTGCCAGCAGCCTACAGGGGGCAGGGCAGCCCCAGCATTTT. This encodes CASSLQGAGQPQHF.